This entry features one T cell receptor (beta chain) sequence. Its antigen remains unidentified. Researchers partitioned CD4+ cells into CD45RA+ naive and CD45RA-negative memory subsets. Profiling relied on immunoSEQ multiplex PCR, and the TCRdb table lists in-frame clones only, not all of them. The profile shows 730,000 or so clones, approximately 79% of them singletons. V trimming: 6 bases; J trimming: 9 bases; junction bases outside the gene matches: 13. The CDR3 extends over 14 amino acids. Germline V gene sequence: CDR1 SQVTM, CDR2 ANQGSEA. The data derive from a study of shared clonotypes between healthy human individuals. Looking at the study overall: CD8 memory received one plate per donor, CD8 naive two, CD4 memory three and CD4 naive three. Study-wide points: The four-donor shared clonotypes exceeded non-shared clonotypes in generation probability, with non-shared ones scoring lower.

The sequencing input was memory CD4+ T cells sorted from blood. Subset described: CD45RA-negative fraction. The chain joins TRBV29-1 to TRBJ2-1; 8 nucleotides align to TRBD2. The sequence derives from a woman aged 30 to 39 in good health. CDR3 in DNA: TGCAGCGTAGATGTCCGGGGACTAGACGGTGAGCAGTTCTTC. It specifies CSVDVRGLDGEQFF.